Following are 9 T cell receptor beta chains from one sample sequenced in a study of graft-versus-host responses after intestinal transplantation. Sequencing was performed with immunoSEQ multiplex PCR; in TCRdb, only in-frame clones are kept and a portion is missing. The sample carries around 13,000 clones, around 70% recorded once. Tissue processing of the graft released intraepithelial and lamina propria lymphocytes from it. The sample was ileum tissue, taken 16 days after intestinal transplant. These receptor sequences come from a human patient who received an intestinal transplant, so some T cells may come from the graft donor.

The J gene is TRBJ2-1, the V gene TRBV19; a possible D gene is TRBD2 (5 bases). From germline, CDR1 is LNHDA and CDR2 SQIVND (reference sequence). V dropped 8 bases and J dropped 6 bases, with 11 bases sitting between them. CDR3 length: 12 amino acids. This CDR3 is CASQLGSNEQFF. The CDR3 DNA reads TGTGCCAGTCAACTAGGTTCCAATGAGCAGTTCTTC.

This clone was seen a handful of times. This chain joins TRBV7-6 and TRBJ2-1; a weak D match, TRBD2 (5 bases). The ends were cut back, 0 bases at V and 8 bases at J, with 11 bases in the middle. The CDR3 spans 14 residues. Looked up from germline, CDR1 is SGHVS and CDR2 is FNYEAQ. Here the CDR3 reads CASSLARAADEQFF. CDR3 nucleotides: TGTGCCAGCAGCTTAGCGAGGGCGGCCGATGAGCAGTTCTTC. Full variable domain (outside the CDR3, taken from reference TRBV7-6 and TRBJ2-1): GAGVSQSPRYKVTKRGQDVALRCDPISGHVSLYWYRQALGQGPEFLTYFNYEAQQDKSGLPNDRFSAERPEGSISTLTIQRTEQRDSAMYRCASSLARAADEQFFGPGTRLTVL.

The chain recombines TRBV30 with TRBJ2-3; a weak D match, TRBD1 (5 bases). Trimming took off 5 bases at V and 2 bases at J, with 14 bases between the two ends. Looked up from germline, CDR1 is GTSNPN and CDR2 is SVGIG (reference sequence). The CDR3 is made up of 14 amino acids. CDR3 DNA: TGTGCCTGGTCGCAGGGTTCCTTCACAGATACGCAGTATTTT. Its translation is CAWSQGSFTDTQYF.

V gene TRBV29-1 combines with J gene TRBJ2-1; TRBD1 agrees at 7 bases. The CDR3 totals 13 residues. V lost 1 base to trimming and J lost 6 bases; unmatched junction nucleotides: 3. The germline gives CDR1 SQVTM, CDR2 ANQGSEA. The CDR3 spells CSVEGYRGNEQFF. CDR3 DNA sequence: TGCAGCGTTGAAGGCTACAGGGGCAATGAGCAGTTCTTC.

This clone was seen a few times. The gene calls are TRBV9 and TRBJ2-3; D remains unclear. The V gene's germline CDR1 is SGDLS and CDR2 YYNGEE. Trimming cost V 4 bases and J 6 bases, with 12 bases left between them. The CDR3 covers 13 residues. DNA for the CDR3: TGTGCCAGCAGCCTCCAAGTTCGGGATACGCAGTATTTT. This encodes CASSLQVRDTQYF.

This clone has a handful of counts. V usage is TRBV11-2 and J usage is TRBJ1-2, with D possibly being TRBD1 (5 bases). The length of the CDR3 is 13 residues. Trimming cost V 1 base and J 6 bases, with 9 bases left between them. CDR1 is SGHAT and CDR2 is FQNNGV in the germline V gene. CDR3 sequence: CASSLVGGNGYTF. For the CDR3, the DNA is TGTGCCAGCAGCTTAGTCGGGGGTAATGGCTACACCTTC. Filled out from reference TRBV11-2 and TRBJ1-2, the complete variable domain reads EAGVAQSPRYKIIEKRQSVAFWCNPISGHATLYWYQQILGQGPKLLIQFQNNGVVDDSQLPKDRFSAERLKGVDSTLKIQPAKLEDSAVYLCASSLVGGNGYTFGSGTRLTVV.

The chain links TRBV19 to TRBJ2-7; TRBD2 might be the D (6 bases). The V end lost 6 bases, the J end lost 0 bases, and 9 bases lay between the germline ends. The germline V gene encodes CDR1 LNHDA and CDR2 SQIVND (reference sequence). The CDR3 runs 13 residues. Here the CDR3 DNA reads TGTGCCAGTAGACCGGAGGGCTCCTACGAGCAGTACTTC. This encodes CASRPEGSYEQYF. The complete variable domain, with remaining parts taken from reference TRBV19 and TRBJ2-7, reads DGGITQSPKYLFRKEGQNVTLSCEQNLNHDAMYWYRQDPGQGLRLIYYSQIVNDFQKGDIAEGYSVSREKKESFPLTVTSAQKNPTAFYLCASRPEGSYEQYFGPGTRLTVT.

V gene TRBV21-1 combines with J gene TRBJ1-3; TRBD1, the D gene given by the table, was not confirmed from the DNA. TRBV21-1 is labeled a pseudogene. The CDR3 contains 16 residues. The CDR3 region has the DNA TGTGCCAGCAGCCGCACCACATCTTCTTCTGGAAACACCATATATTTT. Amino acids: CASSRTTSSSGNTIYF.

The chain joins TRBV6-1 to TRBJ2-5; TRBD2 matches at 7 bases. V shed 7 bases, J shed 5 bases, and the junction held 10 bases outside the gene matches. Germline V CDR1 and CDR2: MNHNS, SASEGT. The CDR3 runs 14 residues. The CDR3: CASTVMTSWETQYF. DNA for the CDR3: TGTGCCAGCACCGTAATGACTAGCTGGGAGACCCAGTACTTC.